Detailed here is one T cell receptor beta chain. This entry is derived from a study of shared T cell receptors in the human thymus. V gave up 1 base and J gave up 0 bases, with 19 bases separating them. Germline CDR1 LGHNT, CDR2 FRNRAP. The CDR3 covers 19 residues. The repertoire was sequenced with immunoSEQ multiplex PCR; TCRdb's copy has only in-frame clones and lacks some. Here the sample spans hundreds of thousands of clones, around 82% being singletons. This sample was also put to use in a study of human thymus T cells. That work contributes: Related research described strongly overlapping thymic repertoires in unrelated people.

Material: thymocytes. This receptor was identified in a boy in the first two years of life with a congenital heart defect. The chain joins TRBV12-5 to TRBJ1-5; D might be TRBD1 (5 bases). In DNA, the CDR3 is TGTGCTAGTGGTTTGGCCGTCACCCCGGACAAGTATAGCAATCAGCCCCAGCATTTT. Its protein is CASGLAVTPDKYSNQPQHF.